The sequence of this T cell receptor beta chain was determined in a study of T cell repertoires and Cas9 in healthy adults. Looking at the study overall: Multi-effector potency, cytotoxicity and lineage were assessed in SpCas9-reactive CD4 and CD8 T cells. Study conclusions and caveats: SpCas9-reactive regulatory T cells reportedly mitigated SpCas9-reactive effector T cells in vitro.

Notes on this clone: Its matching antigen is unknown.

The CDR3 sequence is 15 residues long. Germline CDR1 KGHSH, CDR2 LQKENI. V lost 5 bases, J lost 4 bases, and 16 bases lay in between. Assay used: immunoSEQ multiplex PCR; TCRdb lists only in-frame clones, some missing. This sample has some 15,000 clones, with 75% to 90% found just once. V and J are TRBV18 and TRBJ2-3; D ambiguous. This TCR was recovered from a human donor in good health. Sequencing was carried out using Tregs (CD4+, CD25+, CD127-, CD137-, CD154-) from PBMCs; culture status not recorded. CDR3 amino acids: CASSDGARGADTQYF. The CDR3 coding sequence is TGTGCCAGCTCAGATGGAGCTAGAGGTGCAGATACGCAGTATTTT.